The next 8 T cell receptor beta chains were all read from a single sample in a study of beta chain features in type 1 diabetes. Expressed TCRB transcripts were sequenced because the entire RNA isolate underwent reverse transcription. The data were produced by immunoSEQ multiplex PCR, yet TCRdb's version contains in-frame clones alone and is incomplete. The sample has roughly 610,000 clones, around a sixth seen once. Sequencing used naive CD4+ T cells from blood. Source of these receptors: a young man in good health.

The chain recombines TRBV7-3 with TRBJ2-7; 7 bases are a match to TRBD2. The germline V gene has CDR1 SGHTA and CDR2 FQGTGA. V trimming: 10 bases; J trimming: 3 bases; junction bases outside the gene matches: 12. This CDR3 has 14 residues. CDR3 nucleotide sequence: TGTGCCACGAGCGGCGGGAGATCGAACTACGAGCAGTACTTC. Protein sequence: CATSGGRSNYEQYF. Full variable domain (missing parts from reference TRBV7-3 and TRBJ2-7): GAGVSQTPSNKVTEKGKYVELRCDPISGHTALYWYRQSLGQGPEFLIYFQGTGAADDSGLPNDRFFAVRPEGSVSTLKIQRTERGDSAVYLCATSGGRSNYEQYFGPGTRLTVT.

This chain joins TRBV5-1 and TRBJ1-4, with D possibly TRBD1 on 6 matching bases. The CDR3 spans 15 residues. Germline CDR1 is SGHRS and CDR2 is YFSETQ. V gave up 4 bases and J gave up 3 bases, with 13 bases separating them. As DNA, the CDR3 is TGCGCCAGCAGCAGAACAGGGTTAGCTAATGAAAAACTGTTTTTT. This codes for CASSRTGLANEKLFF.

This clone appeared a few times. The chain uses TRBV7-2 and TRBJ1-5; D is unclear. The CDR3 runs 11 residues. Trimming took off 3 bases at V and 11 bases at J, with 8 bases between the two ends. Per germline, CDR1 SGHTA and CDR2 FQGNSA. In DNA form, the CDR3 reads TGTGCCAGCAGCTTCGACCAAACCCAGCATTTT. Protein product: CASSFDQTQHF.

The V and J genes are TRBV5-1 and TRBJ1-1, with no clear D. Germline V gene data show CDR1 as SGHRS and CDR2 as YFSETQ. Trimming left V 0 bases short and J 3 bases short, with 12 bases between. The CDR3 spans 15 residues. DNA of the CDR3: TGCGCCAGCAGCTTGGTCAGCGCCCTTGACACTGAAGCTTTCTTT. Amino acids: CASSLVSALDTEAFF.

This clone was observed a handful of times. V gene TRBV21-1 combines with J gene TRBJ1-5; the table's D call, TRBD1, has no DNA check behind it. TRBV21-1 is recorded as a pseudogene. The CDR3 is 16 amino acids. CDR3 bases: TGTGCCAGCAGCCCTTTCAGGGATCATTGGAATCAGCCCCAGCATTTT. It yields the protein CASSPFRDHWNQPQHF.

This chain's CDR3 is CASSYGGSGASDTQYF. The CDR3 DNA sequence: TGTGCCAGCAGTTACGGGGGGAGCGGGGCCTCAGATACGCAGTATTTT. The genes are TRBV6-5 and TRBJ2-3, with TRBD2 matching over 7 bases. The germline CDR1 and CDR2 sequences are MNHEY and SVGAGI. The CDR3 runs to 16 residues. V lost 2 bases to trimming and J lost 4 bases; unmatched junction nucleotides: 9.

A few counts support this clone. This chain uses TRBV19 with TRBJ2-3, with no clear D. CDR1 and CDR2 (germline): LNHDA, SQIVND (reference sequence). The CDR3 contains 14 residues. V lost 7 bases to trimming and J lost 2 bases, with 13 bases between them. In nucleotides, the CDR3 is TGTGCCAGTAAGTCGCGCATGGACACAGATACGCAGTATTTT. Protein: CASKSRMDTDTQYF.

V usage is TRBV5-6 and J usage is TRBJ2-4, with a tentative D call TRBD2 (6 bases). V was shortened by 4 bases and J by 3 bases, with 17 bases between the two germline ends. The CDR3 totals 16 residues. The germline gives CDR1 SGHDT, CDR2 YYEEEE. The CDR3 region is CASSAWRQGGKNIQYF. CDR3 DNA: TGTGCCAGCAGCGCCTGGAGGCAGGGAGGCAAAAACATTCAGTACTTC.